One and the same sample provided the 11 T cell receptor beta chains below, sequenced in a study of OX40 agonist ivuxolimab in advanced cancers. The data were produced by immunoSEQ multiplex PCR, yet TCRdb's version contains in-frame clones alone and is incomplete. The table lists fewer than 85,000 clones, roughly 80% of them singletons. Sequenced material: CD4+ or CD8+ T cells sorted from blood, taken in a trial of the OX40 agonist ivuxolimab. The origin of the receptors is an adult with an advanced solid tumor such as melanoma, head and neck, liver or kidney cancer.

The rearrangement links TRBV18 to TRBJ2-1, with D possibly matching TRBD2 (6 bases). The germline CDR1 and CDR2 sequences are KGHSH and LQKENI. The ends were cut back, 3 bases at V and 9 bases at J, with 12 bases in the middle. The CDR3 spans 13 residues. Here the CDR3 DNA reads TGTGCCAGCTCACCCCAGTTCGGGGGTGAGCAGTTCTTC. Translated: CASSPQFGGEQFF.

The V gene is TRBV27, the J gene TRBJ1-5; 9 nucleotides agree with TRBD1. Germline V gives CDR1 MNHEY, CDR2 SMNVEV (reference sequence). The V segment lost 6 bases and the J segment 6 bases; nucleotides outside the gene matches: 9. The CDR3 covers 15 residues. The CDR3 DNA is TGTGCCAGCAGACCAACGGGACAGGGAGGTCAGCCCCAGCATTTT. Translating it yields CASRPTGQGGQPQHF.

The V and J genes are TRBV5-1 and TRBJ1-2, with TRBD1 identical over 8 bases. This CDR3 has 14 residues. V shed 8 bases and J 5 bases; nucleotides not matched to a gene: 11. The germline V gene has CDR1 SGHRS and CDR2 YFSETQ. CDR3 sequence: CASSSGGIGYGYTF. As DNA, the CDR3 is TGCGCCAGTTCTTCAGGGGGCATCGGATATGGCTACACCTTC.

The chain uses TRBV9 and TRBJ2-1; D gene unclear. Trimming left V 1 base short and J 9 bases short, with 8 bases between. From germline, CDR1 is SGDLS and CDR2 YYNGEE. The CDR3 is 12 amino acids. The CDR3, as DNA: TGTGCCAGCAGCGTACGGCGAACTGAGCAGTTCTTC. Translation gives CASSVRRTEQFF. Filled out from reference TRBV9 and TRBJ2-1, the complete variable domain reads DSGVTQTPKHLITATGQRVTLRCSPRSGDLSVYWYQQSLDQGLQFLIQYYNGEERAKGNILERFSAQQFPDLHSELNLSSLELGDSALYFCASSVRRTEQFFGPGTRLTVL.

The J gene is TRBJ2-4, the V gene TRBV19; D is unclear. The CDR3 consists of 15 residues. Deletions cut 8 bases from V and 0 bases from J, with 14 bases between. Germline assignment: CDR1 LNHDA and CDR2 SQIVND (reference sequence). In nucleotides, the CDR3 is TGTGCCAGTGGCTACATAGCCGTAGCCAAAAACATTCAGTACTTC. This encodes CASGYIAVAKNIQYF.

The CDR3 nucleotides are TGTGCCAGCAGGAGACAGAATAGCAATCAGCCCCAGCATTTT. This sequence encodes CASRRQNSNQPQHF. The chain carries TRBV6-6 and TRBJ1-5, with D perhaps matching TRBD1 (5 bases). This CDR3 is 14 amino acids long. CDR1 MNHNY and CDR2 SVGAGI come from the germline V gene (reference sequence). V lost 6 bases, J lost 0 bases, and 9 bases lay in between.

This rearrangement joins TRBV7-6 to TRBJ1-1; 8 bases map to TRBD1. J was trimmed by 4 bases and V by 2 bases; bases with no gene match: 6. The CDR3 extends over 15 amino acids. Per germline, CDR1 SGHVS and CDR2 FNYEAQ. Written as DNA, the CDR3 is TGTGCCAGCAGCTTATCAGGGGGCGTGGGCACTGAAGCTTTCTTT. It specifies CASSLSGGVGTEAFF.

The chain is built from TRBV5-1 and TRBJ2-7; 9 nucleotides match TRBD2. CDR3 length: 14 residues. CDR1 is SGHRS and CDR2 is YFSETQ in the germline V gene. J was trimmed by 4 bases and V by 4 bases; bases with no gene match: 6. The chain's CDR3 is CASSASSGVYEQYF. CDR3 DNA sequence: TGCGCCAGCAGCGCCTCTAGCGGGGTTTACGAGCAGTACTTC.

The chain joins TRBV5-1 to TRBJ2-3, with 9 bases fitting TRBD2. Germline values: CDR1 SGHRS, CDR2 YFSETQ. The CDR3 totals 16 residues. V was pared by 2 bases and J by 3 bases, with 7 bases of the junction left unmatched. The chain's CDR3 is CASSFGAGGQTDTQYF. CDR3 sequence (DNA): TGCGCCAGCAGCTTTGGGGCGGGGGGGCAAACAGATACGCAGTATTTT.

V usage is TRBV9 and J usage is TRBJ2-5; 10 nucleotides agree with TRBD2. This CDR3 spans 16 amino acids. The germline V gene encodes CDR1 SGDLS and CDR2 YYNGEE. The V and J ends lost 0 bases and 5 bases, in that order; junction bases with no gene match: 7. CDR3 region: CASSVASSGSWETQYF. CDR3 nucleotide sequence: TGTGCCAGCAGCGTAGCTTCTAGCGGGAGTTGGGAGACCCAGTACTTC.

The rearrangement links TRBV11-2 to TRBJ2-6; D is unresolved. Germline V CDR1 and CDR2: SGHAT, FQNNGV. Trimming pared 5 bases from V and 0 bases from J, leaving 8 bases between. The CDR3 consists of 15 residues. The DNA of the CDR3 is TGTGCCAGCAGCCCCGCGGTCTCTGGGGCCAACGTCCTGACTTTC. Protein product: CASSPAVSGANVLTF.